A selection of T cell receptor beta chains follows, all from one sample in a study of cytomegalovirus exposure and HLA in healthy donors. The method was immunoSEQ multiplex PCR; TCRdb's version includes in-frame clones alone and lacks a portion of them. The repertoire shows about 130,000 clones; the top ten hold 2% to 2.5%. Input material: PBMCs. All receptors derive from a middle-aged man in good health and CMV-seronegative. Both conserved end residues are trimmed from each CDR3. A D gene is named only where the DNA matches it firmly.

>TRBV5-1|TRBD1|TRBJ2-5|14
ASSFGSGQVSETQY
>TRBV14|.|TRBJ2-2|13
ASKVNSGVKGELF
>TRBV7-9|TRBD1|TRBJ1-4|12
ASSRDRGDEKLF
>TRBV7-3|.|TRBJ1-2|15
ASSLTYPGQAHNGYT
>TRBV5-4|TRBD2|TRBJ2-1|13
ASSLTSGGYNEQF
>TRBV7-7|.|TRBJ2-5|12
ASSLGGGKETQY
>TRBV7-9|.|TRBJ1-1|10
ASSLIFTEAF
>TRBV7-9|TRBD1|TRBJ2-7|13
ASSLGQVNSYEQY
>TRBV5-4|TRBD2|TRBJ2-1|13
ASSPAATSVGEQF
>TRBV27|TRBD1|TRBJ1-2|14
ASSSRQGSFLHGYT